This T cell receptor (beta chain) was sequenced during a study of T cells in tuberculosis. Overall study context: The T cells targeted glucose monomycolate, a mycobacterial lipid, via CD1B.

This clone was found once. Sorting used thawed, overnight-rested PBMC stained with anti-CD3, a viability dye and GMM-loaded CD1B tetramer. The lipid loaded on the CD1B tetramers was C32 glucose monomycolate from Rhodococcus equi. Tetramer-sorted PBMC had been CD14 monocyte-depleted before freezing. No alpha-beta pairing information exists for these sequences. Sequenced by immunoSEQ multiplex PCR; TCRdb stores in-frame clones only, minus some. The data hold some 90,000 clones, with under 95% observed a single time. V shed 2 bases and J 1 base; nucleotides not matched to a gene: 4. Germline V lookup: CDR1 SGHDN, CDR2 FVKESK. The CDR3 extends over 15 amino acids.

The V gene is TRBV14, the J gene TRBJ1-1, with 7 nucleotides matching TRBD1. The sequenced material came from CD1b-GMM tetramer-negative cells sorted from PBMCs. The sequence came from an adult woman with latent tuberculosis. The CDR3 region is CASSQIAGGNTEAFF. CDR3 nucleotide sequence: TGTGCCAGCAGCCAAATTGCAGGGGGGAACACTGAAGCTTTCTTT.